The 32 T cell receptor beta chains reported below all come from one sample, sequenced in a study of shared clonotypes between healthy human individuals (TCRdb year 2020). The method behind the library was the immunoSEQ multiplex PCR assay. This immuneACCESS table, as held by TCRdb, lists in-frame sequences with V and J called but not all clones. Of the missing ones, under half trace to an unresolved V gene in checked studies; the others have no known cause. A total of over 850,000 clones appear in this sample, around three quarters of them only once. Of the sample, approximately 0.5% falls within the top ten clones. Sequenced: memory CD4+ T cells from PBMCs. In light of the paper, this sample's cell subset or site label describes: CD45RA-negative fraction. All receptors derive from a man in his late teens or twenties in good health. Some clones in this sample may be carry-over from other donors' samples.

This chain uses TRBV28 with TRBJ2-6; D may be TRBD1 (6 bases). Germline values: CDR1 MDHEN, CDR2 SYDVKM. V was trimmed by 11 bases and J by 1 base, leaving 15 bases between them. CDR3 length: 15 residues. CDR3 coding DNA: TGTGCCGCTCAACAGGGAGATTCTGGGGCCAACGTCCTGACTTTC. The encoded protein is CAAQQGDSGANVLTF.

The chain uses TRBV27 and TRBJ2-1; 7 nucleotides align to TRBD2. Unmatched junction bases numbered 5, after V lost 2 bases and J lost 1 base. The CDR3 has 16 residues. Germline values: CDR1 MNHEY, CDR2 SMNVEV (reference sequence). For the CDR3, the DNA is TGTGCCAGCAGTTTAGGGCGGGAGTCTTCCTACAATGAGCAGTTCTTC. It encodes CASSLGRESSYNEQFF.

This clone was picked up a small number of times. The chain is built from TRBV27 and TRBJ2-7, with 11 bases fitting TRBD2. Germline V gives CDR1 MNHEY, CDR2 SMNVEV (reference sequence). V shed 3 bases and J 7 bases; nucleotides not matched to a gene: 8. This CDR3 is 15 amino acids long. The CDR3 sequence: CASSFLASGRREQYF. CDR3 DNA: TGTGCCAGCAGTTTCTTGGCTAGCGGGAGGAGGGAGCAGTACTTC.

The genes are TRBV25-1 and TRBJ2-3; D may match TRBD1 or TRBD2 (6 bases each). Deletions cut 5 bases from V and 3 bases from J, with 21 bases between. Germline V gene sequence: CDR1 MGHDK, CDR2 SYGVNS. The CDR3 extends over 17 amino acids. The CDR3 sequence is CASSPRPPGAGTDTQYF. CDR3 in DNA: TGTGCCAGCAGTCCCCGCCCGCCGGGGGCCGGGACAGATACGCAGTATTTT. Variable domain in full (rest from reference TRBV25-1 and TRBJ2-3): EADIYQTPRYLVIGTGKKITLECSQTMGHDKMYWYQQDPGMELHLIHYSYGVNSTEKGDLSSESTVSRIRTEHFPLTLESARPSHTSQYLCASSPRPPGAGTDTQYFGPGTRLTVL.

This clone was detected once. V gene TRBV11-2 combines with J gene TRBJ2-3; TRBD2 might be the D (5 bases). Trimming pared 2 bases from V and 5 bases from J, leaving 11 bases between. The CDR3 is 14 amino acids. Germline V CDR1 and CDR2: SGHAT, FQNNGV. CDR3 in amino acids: CASSLLTREDTQYF. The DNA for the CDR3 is TGTGCCAGCAGCTTATTGACGAGGGAAGATACGCAGTATTTT.

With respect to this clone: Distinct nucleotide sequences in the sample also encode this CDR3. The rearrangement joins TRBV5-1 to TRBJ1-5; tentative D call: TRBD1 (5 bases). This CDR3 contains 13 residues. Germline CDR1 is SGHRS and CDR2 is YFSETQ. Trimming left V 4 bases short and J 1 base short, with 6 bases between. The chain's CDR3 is CASSRDSNQPQHF. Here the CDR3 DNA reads TGCGCCAGCAGCCGGGACAGCAATCAGCCCCAGCATTTT.

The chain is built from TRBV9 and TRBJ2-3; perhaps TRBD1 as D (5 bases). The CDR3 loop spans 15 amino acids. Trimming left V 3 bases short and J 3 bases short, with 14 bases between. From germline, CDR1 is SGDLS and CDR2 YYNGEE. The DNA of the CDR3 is TGTGCCAGCAGCGCTCTCCAGGGTACAACAGATACGCAGTATTTT. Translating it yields CASSALQGTTDTQYF.

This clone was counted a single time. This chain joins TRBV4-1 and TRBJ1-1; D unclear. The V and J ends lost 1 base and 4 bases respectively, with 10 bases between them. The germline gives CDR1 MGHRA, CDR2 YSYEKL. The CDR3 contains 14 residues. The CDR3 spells CASSQAGLSTEAFF. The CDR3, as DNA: TGCGCCAGCAGCCAAGCCGGGTTAAGCACTGAAGCTTTCTTT.

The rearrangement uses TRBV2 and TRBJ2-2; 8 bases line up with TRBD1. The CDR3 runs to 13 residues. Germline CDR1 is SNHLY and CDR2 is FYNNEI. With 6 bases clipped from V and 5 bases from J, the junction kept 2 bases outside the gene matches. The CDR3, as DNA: TGTGCCAGCAGGACAGGGGAAACCGGGGAGCTGTTTTTT. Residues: CASRTGETGELFF.

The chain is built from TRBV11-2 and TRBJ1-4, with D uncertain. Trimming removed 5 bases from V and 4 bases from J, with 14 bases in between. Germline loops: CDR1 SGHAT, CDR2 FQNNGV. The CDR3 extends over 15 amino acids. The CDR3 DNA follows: TGTGCCAGCAGCACTAGGGCCGGCGATAATGAAAAACTGTTTTTT. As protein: CASSTRAGDNEKLFF. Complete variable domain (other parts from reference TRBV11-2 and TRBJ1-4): EAGVAQSPRYKIIEKRQSVAFWCNPISGHATLYWYQQILGQGPKLLIQFQNNGVVDDSQLPKDRFSAERLKGVDSTLKIQPAKLEDSAVYLCASSTRAGDNEKLFFGSGTQLSVL.

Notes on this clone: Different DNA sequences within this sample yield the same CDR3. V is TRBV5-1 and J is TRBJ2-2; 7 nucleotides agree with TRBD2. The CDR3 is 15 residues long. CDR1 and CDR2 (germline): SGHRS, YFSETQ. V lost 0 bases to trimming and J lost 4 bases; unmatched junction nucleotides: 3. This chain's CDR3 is CASSLGPGGTGELFF. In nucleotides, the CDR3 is TGCGCCAGCAGCTTGGGACCGGGAGGCACCGGGGAGCTGTTTTTT.

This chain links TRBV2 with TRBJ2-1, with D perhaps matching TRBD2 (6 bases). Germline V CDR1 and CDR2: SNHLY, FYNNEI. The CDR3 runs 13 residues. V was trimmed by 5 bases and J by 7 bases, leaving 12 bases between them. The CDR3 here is CASSSGPWNEQFF. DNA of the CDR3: TGTGCCAGCAGTAGCGGGCCCTGGAATGAGCAGTTCTTC.

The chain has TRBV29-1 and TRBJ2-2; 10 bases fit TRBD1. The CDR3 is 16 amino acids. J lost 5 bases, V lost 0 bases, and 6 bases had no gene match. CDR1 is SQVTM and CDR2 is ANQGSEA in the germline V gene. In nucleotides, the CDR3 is TGCAGCGTTGAAGATGGGACAGGGGTGAGAACCGGGGAGCTGTTTTTT. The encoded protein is CSVEDGTGVRTGELFF.

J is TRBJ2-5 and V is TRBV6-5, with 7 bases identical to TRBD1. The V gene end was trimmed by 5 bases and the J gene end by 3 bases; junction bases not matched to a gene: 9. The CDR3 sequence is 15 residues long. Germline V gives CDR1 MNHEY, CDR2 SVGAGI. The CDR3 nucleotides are TGTGCCAGCAGTAGGGGACAGACCTACAAAGAGACCCAGTACTTC. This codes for CASSRGQTYKETQYF.

In nucleotides, the CDR3 is TGTGCCAGCAGTAAAAGACAGGTTGCGAACACCGGGGAGCTGTTTTTT. Protein sequence: CASSKRQVANTGELFF. J is TRBJ2-2 and V is TRBV6-6; possible D gene TRBD1, 6 bases. The CDR3 is 16 residues long. Trimming removed 5 bases at V and 0 bases at J, with 13 bases between. Germline V gene lookup returns CDR1 MNHNY and CDR2 SVGAGI (reference sequence).

The CDR3 nucleotides are TGTGCCAGTAGTCGCCTACTTGGGGTCCGCTCCTACGAGCAGTACTTC. Translation: CASSRLLGVRSYEQYF. V gene TRBV19 combines with J gene TRBJ2-7; D gene ambiguous. CDR3 length equals 16 residues. CDR1 and CDR2 (germline): LNHDA, SQIVND (reference sequence). The germline V and J ends were trimmed by 5 bases and 0 bases, with 17 bases remaining between them.

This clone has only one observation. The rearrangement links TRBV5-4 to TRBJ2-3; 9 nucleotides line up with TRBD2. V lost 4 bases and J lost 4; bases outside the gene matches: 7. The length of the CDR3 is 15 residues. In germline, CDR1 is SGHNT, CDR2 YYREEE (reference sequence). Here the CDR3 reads CASSPNSGSPDTQYF. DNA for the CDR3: TGTGCCAGCAGCCCCAATAGCGGGAGCCCAGATACGCAGTATTTT.

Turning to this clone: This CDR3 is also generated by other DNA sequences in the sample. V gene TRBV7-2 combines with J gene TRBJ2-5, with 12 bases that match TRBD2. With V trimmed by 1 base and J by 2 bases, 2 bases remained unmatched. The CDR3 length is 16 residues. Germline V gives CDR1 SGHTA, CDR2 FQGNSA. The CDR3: CASSLGLAGGQETQYF. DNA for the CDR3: TGTGCCAGCAGCTTAGGTCTAGCGGGAGGGCAAGAGACCCAGTACTTC.

CDR3 region: CASSLDVGEGQPQHF. CDR3 bases: TGTGCCAGCAGCTTAGATGTCGGGGAAGGACAGCCCCAGCATTTT. The chain is built from TRBV11-2 and TRBJ1-5; D unclear. The CDR3 extends over 15 amino acids. The germline V gene has CDR1 SGHAT and CDR2 FQNNGV. V dropped 0 bases and J dropped 7 bases, with 13 bases sitting between them.

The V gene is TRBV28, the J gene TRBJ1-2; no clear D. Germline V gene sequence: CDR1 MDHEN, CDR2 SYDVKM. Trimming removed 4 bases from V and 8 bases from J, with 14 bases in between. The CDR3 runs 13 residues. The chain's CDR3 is CASSSPDAGGYTF. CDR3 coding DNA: TGTGCCAGCAGTTCTCCGGACGCGGGGGGCTACACCTTC.

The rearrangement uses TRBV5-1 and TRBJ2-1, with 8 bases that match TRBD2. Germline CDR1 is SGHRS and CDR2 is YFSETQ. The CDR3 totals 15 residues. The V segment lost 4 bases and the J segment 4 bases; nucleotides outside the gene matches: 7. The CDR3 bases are TGCGCCAGCAGCGCATTAGGGACTAGGTACAATGAGCAGTTCTTC. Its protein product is CASSALGTRYNEQFF.

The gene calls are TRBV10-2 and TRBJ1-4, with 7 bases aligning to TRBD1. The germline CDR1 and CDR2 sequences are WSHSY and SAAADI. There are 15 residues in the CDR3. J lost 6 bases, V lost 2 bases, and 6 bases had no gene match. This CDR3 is CASSEQGVGDEKLFF. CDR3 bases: TGCGCCAGCAGTGAGCAGGGGGTCGGGGATGAAAAACTGTTTTTT.

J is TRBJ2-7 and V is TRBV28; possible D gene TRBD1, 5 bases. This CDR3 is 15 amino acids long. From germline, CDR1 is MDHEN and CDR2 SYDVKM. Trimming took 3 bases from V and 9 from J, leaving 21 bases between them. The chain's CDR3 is CASSFGPGPVYPQYF. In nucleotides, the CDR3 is TGTGCCAGCAGTTTCGGCCCAGGGCCGGTTTATCCGCAGTACTTC.

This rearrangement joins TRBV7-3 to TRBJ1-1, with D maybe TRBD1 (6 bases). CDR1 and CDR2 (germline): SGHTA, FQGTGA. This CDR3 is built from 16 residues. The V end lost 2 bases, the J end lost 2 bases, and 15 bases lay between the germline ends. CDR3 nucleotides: TGTGCCAGCAGCTTACAGGCCGGGGGGCTCAACACTGAAGCTTTCTTT. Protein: CASSLQAGGLNTEAFF.

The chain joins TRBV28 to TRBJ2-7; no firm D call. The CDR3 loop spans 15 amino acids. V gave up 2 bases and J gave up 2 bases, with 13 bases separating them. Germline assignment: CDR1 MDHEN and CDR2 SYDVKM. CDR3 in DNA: TGTGCCAGCAGTTTAGGTGAGGCTGTCCCCTACGAGCAGTACTTC. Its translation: CASSLGEAVPYEQYF.

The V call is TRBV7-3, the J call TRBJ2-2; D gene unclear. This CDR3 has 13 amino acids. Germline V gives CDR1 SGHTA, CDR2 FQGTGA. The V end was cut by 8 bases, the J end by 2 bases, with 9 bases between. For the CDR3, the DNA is TGTGCCAGCGGCAACTTCAACACCGGGGAGCTGTTTTTT. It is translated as CASGNFNTGELFF.

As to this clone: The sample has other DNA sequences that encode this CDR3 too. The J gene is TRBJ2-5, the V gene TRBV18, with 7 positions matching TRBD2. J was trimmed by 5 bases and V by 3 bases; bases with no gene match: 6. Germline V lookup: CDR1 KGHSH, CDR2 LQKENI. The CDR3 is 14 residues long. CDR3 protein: CASSPLGAGETQYF. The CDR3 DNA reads TGTGCCAGCTCACCCCTCGGAGCGGGGGAGACCCAGTACTTC.

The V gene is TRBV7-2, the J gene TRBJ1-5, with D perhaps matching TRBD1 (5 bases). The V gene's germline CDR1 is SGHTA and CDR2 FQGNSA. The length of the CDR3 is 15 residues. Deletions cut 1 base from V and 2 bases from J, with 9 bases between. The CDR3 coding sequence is TGTGCCAGCAGCTTAGTATGGGGGGGCAATCAGCCCCAGCATTTT. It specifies CASSLVWGGNQPQHF.

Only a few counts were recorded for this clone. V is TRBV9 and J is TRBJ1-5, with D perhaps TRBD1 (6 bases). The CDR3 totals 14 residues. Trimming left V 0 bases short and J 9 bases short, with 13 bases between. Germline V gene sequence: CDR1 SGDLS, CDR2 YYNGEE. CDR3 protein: CASSVGREGGPQHF. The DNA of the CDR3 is TGTGCCAGCAGCGTAGGCAGGGAAGGGGGGCCCCAGCATTTT.

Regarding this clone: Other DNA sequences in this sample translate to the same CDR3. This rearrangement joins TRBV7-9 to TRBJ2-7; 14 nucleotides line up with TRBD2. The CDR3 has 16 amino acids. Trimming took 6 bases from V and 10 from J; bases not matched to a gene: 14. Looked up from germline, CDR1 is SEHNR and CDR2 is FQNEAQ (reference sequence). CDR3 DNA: TGTGCCAGCAGTCGTCCCGGGACTAGCGGGAGTACCGAACAGTACTTC. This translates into CASSRPGTSGSTEQYF. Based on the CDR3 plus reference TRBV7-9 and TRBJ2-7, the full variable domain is DTGVSQNPRHKITKRGQNVTFRCDPISEHNRLYWYRQTLGQGPEFLTYFQNEAQLEKSRLLSDRFSAERPKGSFSTLEIQRTEQGDSAMYLCASSRPGTSGSTEQYFGPGTRLTVT.

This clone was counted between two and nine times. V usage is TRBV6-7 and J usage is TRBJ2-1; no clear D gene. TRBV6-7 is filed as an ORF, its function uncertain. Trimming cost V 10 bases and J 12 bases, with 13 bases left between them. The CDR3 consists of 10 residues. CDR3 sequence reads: CATHLFGQFF. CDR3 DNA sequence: TGTGCCACCCATTTGTTCGGGCAGTTCTTC.

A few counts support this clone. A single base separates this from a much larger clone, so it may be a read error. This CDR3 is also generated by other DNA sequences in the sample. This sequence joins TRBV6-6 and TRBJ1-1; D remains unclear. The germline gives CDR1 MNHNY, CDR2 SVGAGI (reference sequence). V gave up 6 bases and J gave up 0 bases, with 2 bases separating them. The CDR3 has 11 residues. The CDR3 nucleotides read TGTGCCAGCAGGGTGAACACTGAAGCTTTCTTT. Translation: CASRVNTEAFF.